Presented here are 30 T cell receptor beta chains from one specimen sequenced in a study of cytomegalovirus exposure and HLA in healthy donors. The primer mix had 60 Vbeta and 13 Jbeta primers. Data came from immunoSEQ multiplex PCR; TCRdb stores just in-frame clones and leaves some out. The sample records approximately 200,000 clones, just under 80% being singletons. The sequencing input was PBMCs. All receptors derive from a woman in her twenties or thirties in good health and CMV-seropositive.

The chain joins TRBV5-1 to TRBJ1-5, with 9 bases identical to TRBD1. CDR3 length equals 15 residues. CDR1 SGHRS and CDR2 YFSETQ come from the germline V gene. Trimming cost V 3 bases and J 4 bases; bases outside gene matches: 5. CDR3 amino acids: CASSWGQGGNQPQHF. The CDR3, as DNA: TGCGCCAGCAGCTGGGGACAGGGCGGAAATCAGCCCCAGCATTTT.

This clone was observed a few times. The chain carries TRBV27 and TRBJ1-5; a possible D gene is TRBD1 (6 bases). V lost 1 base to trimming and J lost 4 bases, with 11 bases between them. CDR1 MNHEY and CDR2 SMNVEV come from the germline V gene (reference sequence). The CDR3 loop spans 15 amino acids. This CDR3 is CASSLFRGGNQPQHF. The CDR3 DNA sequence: TGTGCCAGCAGTTTATTCAGGGGTGGTAATCAGCCCCAGCATTTT.

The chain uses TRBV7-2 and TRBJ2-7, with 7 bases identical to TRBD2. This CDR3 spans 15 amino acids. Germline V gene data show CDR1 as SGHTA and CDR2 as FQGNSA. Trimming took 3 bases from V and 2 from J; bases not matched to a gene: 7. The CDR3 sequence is CASSFRREIAYEQYF. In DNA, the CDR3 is TGTGCCAGCAGCTTCCGGCGGGAGATTGCCTACGAGCAGTACTTC.

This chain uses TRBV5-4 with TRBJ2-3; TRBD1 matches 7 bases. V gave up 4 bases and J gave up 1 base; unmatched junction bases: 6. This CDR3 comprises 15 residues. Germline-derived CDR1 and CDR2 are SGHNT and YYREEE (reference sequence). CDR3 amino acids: CASSQNDRGTDTQYF. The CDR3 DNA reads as TGTGCCAGCAGCCAGAACGACAGGGGCACAGATACGCAGTATTTT. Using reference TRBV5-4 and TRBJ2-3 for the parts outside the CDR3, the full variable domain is ETGVTQSPTHLIKTRGQQVTLRCSSQSGHNTVSWYQQALGQGPQFIFQYYREEENGRGNFPPRFSGLQFPNYSSELNVNALELDDSALYLCASSQNDRGTDTQYFGPGTRLTVL.

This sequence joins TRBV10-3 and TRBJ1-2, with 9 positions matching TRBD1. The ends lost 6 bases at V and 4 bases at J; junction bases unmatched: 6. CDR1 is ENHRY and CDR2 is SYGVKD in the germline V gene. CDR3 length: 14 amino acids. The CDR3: CAIRGPGQGYGYTF. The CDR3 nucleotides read TGTGCCATCAGGGGACCGGGACAGGGCTATGGCTACACCTTC.

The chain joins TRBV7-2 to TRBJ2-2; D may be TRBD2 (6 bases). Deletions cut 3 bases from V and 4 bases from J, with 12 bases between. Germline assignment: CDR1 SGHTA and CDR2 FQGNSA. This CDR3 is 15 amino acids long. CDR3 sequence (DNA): TGTGCCAGCAGCTTTGAAGATAGCGGCACCGGGGAGCTGTTTTTT. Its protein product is CASSFEDSGTGELFF.

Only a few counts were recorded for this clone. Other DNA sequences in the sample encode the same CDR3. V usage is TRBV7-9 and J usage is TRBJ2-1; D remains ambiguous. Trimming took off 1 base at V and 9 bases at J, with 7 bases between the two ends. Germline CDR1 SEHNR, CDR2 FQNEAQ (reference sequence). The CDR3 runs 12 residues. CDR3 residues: CASSLGLSEQFF. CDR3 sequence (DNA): TGTGCCAGCAGCTTAGGGCTTTCTGAGCAGTTCTTC. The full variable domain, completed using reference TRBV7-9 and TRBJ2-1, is DTGVSQNPRHKITKRGQNVTFRCDPISEHNRLYWYRQTLGQGPEFLTYFQNEAQLEKSRLLSDRFSAERPKGSFSTLEIQRTEQGDSAMYLCASSLGLSEQFFGPGTRLTVL.

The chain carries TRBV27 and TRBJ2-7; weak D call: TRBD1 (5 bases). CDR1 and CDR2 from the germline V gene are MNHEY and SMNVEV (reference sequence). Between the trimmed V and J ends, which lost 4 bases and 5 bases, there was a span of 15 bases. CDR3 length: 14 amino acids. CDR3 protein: CASSYSRAGDEQYF. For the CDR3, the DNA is TGTGCCAGCAGTTACAGCAGGGCTGGGGACGAGCAGTACTTC.

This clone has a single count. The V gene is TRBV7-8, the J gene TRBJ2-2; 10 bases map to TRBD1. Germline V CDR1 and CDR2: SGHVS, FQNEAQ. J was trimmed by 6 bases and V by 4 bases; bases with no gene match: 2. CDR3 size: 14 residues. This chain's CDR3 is CASSWDRGAGELFF. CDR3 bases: TGTGCCAGCAGCTGGGACAGGGGCGCCGGGGAGCTGTTTTTT. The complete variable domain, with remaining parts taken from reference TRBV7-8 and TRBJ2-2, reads GAGVSQSPRYKVAKRGQDVALRCDPISGHVSLFWYQQALGQGPEFLTYFQNEAQLDKSGLPSDRFFAERPEGSVSTLKIQRTQQEDSAVYLCASSWDRGAGELFFGEGSRLTVL.

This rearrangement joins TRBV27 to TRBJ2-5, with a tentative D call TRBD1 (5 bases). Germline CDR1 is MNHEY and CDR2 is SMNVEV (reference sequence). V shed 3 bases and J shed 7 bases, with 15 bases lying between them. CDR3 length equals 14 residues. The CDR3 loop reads CASSLTVAGGTQYF. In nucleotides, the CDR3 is TGTGCCAGCAGTTTGACAGTCGCCGGTGGGACCCAGTACTTC.

The chain's CDR3 is CASSYGAPPHRVKSNEQFF. For the CDR3, the DNA is TGTGCCAGCAGTTATGGAGCCCCCCCCCACAGGGTTAAGTCCAATGAGCAGTTCTTC. The chain uses TRBV6-7 and TRBJ2-1; D may be TRBD1 (6 bases). TRBV6-7 is identified as an open reading frame with a role that is uncertain. This CDR3 is 19 amino acids long. Trimming took off 3 bases at V and 6 bases at J, with 27 bases between the two ends.

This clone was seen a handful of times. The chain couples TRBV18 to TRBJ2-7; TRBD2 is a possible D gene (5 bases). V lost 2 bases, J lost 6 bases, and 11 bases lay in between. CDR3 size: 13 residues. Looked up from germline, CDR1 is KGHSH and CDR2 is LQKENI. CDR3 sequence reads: CASSPSSGCEQYF. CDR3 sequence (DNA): TGTGCCAGCTCACCATCGTCGGGGTGCGAGCAGTACTTC.

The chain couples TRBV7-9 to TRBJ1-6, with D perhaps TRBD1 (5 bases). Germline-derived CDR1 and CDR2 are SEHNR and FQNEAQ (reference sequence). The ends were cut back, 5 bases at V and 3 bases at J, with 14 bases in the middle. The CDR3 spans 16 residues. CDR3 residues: CASSPIGGVYNSPLHF. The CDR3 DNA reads TGTGCCAGCAGCCCCATTGGAGGGGTCTATAATTCACCCCTCCACTTT.

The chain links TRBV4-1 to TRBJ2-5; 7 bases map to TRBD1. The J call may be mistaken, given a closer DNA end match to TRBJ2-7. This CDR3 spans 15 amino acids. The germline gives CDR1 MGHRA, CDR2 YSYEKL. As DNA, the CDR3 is TGCGCCAGCAGCCAAGAAGGACAGGTGCTCTACGAGCAGTACTTC. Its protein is CASSQEGQVLYEQYF.

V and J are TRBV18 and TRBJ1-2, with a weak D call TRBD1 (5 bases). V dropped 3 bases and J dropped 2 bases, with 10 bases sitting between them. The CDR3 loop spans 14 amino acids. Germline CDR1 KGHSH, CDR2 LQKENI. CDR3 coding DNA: TGTGCCAGCTCACCTGGAGGGGTCAACTATGGCTACACCTTC. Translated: CASSPGGVNYGYTF.

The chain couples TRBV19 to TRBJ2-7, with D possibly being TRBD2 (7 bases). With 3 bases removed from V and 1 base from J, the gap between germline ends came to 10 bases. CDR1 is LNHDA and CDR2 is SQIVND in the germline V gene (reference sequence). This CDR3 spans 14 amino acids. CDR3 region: CASSMRGGSYEQYF. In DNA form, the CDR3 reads TGTGCCAGTAGTATGAGGGGGGGTTCCTACGAGCAGTACTTC.

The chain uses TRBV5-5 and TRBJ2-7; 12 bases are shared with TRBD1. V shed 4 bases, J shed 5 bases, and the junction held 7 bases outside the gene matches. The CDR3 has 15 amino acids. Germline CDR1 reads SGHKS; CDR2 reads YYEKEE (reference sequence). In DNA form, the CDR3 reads TGTGCCAGCAGCAAGGGACAGGGGGCGAGCGACGAGCAGTACTTC. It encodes CASSKGQGASDEQYF.

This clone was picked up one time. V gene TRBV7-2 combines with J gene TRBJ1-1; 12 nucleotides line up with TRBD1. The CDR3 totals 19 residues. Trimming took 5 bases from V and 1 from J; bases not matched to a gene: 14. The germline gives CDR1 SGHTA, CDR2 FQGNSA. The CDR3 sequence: CASSINPGTGGAGNTEAFF. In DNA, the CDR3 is TGTGCCAGCAGCATAAATCCCGGGACAGGGGGCGCGGGGAACACTGAAGCTTTCTTT.

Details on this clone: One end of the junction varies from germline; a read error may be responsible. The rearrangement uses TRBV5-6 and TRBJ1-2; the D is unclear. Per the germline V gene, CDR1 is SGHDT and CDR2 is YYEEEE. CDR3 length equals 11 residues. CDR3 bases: TGTGCCAGCAGCTTAAACTTTGGCTACACCTTC. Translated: CASSLNFGYTF.

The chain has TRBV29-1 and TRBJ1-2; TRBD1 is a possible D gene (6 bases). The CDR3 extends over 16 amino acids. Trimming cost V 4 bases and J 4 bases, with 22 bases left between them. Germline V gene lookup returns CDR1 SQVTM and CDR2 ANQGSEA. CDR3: CSVGWGLGGGSYGYTF. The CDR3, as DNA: TGCAGCGTTGGTTGGGGTCTAGGGGGGGGGTCCTATGGCTACACCTTC.

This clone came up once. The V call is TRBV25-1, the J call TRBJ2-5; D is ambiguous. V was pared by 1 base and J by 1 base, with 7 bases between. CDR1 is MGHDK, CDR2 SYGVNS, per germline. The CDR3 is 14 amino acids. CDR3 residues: CASSESGFQETQYF. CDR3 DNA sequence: TGTGCCAGCAGTGAATCCGGGTTCCAAGAGACCCAGTACTTC.

The CDR3 DNA sequence: TGTGCCACCAGGAGGTCGGGGGGCTACACCTTC. This sequence encodes CATRRSGGYTF. The chain joins TRBV19 to TRBJ1-2; D is uncertain. This CDR3 spans 11 amino acids. Germline loops: CDR1 LNHDA, CDR2 SQIVND (reference sequence). V shed 10 bases and J shed 8 bases, with 14 bases lying between them.

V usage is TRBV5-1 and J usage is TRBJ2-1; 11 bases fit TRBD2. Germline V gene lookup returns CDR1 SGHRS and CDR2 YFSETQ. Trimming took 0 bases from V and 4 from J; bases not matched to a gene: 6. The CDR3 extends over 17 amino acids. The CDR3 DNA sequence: TGCGCCAGCAGCTTGGCCACGGCTAGCGGGGGGTACAATGAGCAGTTCTTC. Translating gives CASSLATASGGYNEQFF.

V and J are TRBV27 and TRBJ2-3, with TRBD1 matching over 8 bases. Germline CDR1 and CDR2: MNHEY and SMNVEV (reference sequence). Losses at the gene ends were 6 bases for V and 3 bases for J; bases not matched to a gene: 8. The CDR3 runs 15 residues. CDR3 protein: CASRDRGAGTDTQYF. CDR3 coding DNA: TGTGCCAGCAGAGACAGGGGTGCAGGGACAGATACGCAGTATTTT.

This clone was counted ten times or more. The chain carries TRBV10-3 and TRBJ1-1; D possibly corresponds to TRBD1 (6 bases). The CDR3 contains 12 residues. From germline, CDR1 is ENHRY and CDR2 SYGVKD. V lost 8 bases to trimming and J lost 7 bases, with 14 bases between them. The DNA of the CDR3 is TGTGCCATCGGACAGTCCCGCGGTGAAGCTTTCTTT. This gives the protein CAIGQSRGEAFF.

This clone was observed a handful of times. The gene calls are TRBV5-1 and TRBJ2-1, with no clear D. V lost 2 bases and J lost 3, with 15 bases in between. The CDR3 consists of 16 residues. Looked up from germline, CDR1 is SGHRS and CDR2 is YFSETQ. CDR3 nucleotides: TGCGCCAGCAGCTTTAATGCTAGAACCGGCTACAATGAGCAGTTCTTC. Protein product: CASSFNARTGYNEQFF. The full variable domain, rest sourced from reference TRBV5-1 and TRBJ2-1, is KAGVTQTPRYLIKTRGQQVTLSCSPISGHRSVSWYQQTPGQGLQFLFEYFSETQRNKGNFPGRFSGRQFSNSRSEMNVSTLELGDSALYLCASSFNARTGYNEQFFGPGTRLTVL.

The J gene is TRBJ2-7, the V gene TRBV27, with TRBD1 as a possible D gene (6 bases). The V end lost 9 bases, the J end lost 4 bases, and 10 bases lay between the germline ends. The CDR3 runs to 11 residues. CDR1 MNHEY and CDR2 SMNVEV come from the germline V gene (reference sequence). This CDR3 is CARGTQYEQYF. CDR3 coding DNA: TGTGCCAGGGGGACACAATACGAGCAGTACTTC.

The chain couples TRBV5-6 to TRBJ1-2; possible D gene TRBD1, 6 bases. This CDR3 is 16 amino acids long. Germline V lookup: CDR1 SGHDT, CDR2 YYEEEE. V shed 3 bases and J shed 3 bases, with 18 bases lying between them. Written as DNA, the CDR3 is TGTGCCAGCAGCTCTCCCCCGCCAGGGGCGCACTATGGCTACACCTTC. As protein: CASSSPPPGAHYGYTF. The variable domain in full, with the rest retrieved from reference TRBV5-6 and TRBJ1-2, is DAGVTQSPTHLIKTRGQQVTLRCSPKSGHDTVSWYQQALGQGPQFIFQYYEEEERQRGNFPDRFSGHQFPNYSSELNVNALLLGDSALYLCASSSPPPGAHYGYTFGSGTRLTVV.

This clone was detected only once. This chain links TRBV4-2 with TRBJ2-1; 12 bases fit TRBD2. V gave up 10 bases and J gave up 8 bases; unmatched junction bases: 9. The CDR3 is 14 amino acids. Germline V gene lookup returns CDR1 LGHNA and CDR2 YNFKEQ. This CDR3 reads CATAVLAGGDEQFF. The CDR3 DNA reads TGTGCCACTGCAGTCCTAGCGGGAGGGGATGAGCAGTTCTTC.

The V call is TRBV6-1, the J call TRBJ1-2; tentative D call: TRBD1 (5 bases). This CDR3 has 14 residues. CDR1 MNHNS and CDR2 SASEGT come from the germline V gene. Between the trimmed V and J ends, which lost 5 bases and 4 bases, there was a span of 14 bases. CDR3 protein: CASSPTGGVYGYTF. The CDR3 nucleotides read TGTGCCAGCAGTCCCACAGGCGGGGTCTATGGCTACACCTTC.